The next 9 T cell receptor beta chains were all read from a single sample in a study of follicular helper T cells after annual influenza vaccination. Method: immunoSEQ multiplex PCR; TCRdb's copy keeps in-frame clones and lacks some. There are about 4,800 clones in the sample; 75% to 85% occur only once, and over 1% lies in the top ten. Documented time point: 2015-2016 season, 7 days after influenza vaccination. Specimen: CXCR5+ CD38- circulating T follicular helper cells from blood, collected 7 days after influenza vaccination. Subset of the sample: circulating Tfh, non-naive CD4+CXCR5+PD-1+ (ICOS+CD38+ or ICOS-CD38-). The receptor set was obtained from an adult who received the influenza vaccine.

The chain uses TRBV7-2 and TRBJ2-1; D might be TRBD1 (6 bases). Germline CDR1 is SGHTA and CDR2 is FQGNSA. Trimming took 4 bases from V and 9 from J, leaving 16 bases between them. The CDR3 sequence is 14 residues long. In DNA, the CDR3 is TGTGCCAGCAGCTCGACAGGTCTAGGGGGTGAGCAGTTCTTC. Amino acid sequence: CASSSTGLGGEQFF.

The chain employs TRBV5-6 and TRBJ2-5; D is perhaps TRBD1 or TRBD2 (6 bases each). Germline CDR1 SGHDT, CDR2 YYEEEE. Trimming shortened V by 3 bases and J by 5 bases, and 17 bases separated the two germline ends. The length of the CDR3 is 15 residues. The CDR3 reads CASSWLGGLGETQYF. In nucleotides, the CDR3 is TGTGCCAGCAGCTGGTTGGGGGGCCTGGGGGAGACCCAGTACTTC.

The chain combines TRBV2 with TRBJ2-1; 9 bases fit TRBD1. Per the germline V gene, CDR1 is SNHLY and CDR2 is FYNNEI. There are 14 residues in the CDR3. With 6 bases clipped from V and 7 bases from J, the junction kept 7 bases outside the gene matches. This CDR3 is CASRQDRGLNEQFF. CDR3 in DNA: TGTGCCAGCAGACAGGACAGGGGTCTGAATGAGCAGTTCTTC.

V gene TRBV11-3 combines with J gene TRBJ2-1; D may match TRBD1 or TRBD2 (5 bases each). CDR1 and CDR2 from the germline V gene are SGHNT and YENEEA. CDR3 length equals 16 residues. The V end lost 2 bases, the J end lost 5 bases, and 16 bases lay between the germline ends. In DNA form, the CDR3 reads TGTGCCAGCAGCTTAAATATGGGGGTCCTTGACAATGAGCAGTTCTTC. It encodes CASSLNMGVLDNEQFF.

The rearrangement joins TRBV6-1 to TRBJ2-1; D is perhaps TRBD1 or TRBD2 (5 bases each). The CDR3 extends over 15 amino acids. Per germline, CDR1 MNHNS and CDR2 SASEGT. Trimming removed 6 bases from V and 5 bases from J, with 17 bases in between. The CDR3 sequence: CASRKFTGTDNEQFF. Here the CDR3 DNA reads TGTGCCAGCAGGAAGTTTACCGGGACGGACAATGAGCAGTTCTTC.

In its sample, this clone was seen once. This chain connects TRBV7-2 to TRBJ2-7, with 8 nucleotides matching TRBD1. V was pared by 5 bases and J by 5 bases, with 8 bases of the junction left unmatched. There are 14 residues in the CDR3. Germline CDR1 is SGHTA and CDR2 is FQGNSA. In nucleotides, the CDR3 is TGTGCCAGCAGCCCCCGACAGGGGTTCAACGAGCAGTACTTC. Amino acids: CASSPRQGFNEQYF.

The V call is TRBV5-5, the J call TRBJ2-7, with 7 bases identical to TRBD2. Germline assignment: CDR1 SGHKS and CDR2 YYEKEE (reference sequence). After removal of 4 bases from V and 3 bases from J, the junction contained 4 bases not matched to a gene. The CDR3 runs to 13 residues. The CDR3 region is CASSPRGYYEQYF. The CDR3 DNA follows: TGTGCCAGCAGCCCGCGGGGGTACTACGAGCAGTACTTC.

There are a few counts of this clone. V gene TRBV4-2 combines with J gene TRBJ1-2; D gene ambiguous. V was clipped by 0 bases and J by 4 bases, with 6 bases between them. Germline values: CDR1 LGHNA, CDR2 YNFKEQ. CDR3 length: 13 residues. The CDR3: CASSQDTAYGYTF. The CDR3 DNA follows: TGTGCCAGCAGCCAAGATACGGCCTATGGCTACACCTTC.

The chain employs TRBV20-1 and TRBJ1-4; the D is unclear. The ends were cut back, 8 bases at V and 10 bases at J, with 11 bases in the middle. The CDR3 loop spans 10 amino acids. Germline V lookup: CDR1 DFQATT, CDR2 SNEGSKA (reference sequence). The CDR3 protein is CSTNPGKLFF. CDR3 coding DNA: TGCAGTACTAACCCGGGAAAACTGTTTTTT.